What follows are 4 T cell receptor beta chains derived from one specimen sequenced in a study of blood T cell repertoires in COVID-19. Here immunoSEQ multiplex PCR was the method, and the copy in TCRdb shows in-frame clones only, minus some. The table shows over 200,000 clones, with 88% occurring only once. The sample consisted of peripheral blood. These receptors all stem from a woman aged 60-75 years with acute or convalescent COVID-19.

The V and J genes are TRBV12-3 or TRBV12-4 and TRBJ1-5; D unclear. V gave up 3 bases and J gave up 6 bases, with 6 bases separating them. This CDR3 is 12 amino acids long. The CDR3, as DNA: TGTGCCAGCAGTTTTTCAGGTCAGCCCCAGCATTTT. Its translation is CASSFSGQPQHF.

This rearrangement joins TRBV30 to TRBJ1-3; no clear D. V was cut by 0 bases and J by 8 bases, with 5 bases left in between. Looked up from germline, CDR1 is GTSNPN and CDR2 is SVGIG (reference sequence). The CDR3 contains 11 residues. CDR3: CAWSVRDTIYF. The CDR3 coding sequence is TGTGCCTGGAGTGTCCGGGACACCATATATTTT.

The CDR3: CASSLRRGFTEAFF. CDR3 in DNA: TGTGCCAGCAGCTTGAGAAGGGGCTTCACTGAAGCTTTCTTT. The chain links TRBV5-8 to TRBJ1-1; the D gene is possibly TRBD1 (5 bases). The CDR3 is made up of 14 amino acids. Trimming cost V 1 base and J 4 bases, with 11 bases left between them. Germline CDR1 reads SGHTS; CDR2 reads YDEGEE.

This clone was counted once. The chain has TRBV5-1 and TRBJ2-2; 10 bases map to TRBD2. The junction had 10 bases not matched to a gene; V was cut back by 5 bases and J by 3 bases. The CDR3 loop spans 17 amino acids. From germline, CDR1 is SGHRS and CDR2 YFSETQ. In nucleotides, the CDR3 is TGCGCCAGCAGAATTAAAGCGGGGGGGCCGGACACCGGGGAGCTGTTTTTT. Amino acid sequence: CASRIKAGGPDTGELFF.